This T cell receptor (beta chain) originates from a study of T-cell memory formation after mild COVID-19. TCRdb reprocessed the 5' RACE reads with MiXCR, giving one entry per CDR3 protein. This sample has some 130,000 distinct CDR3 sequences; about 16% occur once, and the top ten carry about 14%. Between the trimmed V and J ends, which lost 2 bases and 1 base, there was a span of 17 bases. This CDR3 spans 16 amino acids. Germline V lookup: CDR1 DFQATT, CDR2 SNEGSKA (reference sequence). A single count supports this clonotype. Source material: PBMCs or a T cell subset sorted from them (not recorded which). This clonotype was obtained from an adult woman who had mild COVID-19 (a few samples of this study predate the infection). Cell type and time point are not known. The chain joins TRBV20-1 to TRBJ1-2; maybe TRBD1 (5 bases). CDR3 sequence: CSARPPGLVINYGYTF. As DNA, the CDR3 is TGCAGTGCTAGACCTCCGGGGCTCGTCATTAACTATGGCTACACCTTC.